This is a list of T cell receptor beta chains from one sample in a study of cytomegalovirus exposure and HLA in healthy donors. Some clones are missing from TCRdb's copy, which holds only in-frame ones; the method was immunoSEQ multiplex PCR. The data include about 65,000 clones; the top ten clones carry roughly 15%. Sequencing used PBMCs. These receptors all come from a boy under 18 in good health and CMV-seronegative. Both conserved end residues are part of each CDR3. A D gene is named only where the DNA matches it firmly.

v_gene: TRBV4-1; d_gene: TRBD1; j_gene: TRBJ1-5; CDR3aa: CASSQGPDRDNQPQHF
v_gene: TRBV18; d_gene: .; j_gene: TRBJ1-1; CDR3aa: CASSPAPIQDTEAFF
v_gene: TRBV7-2; d_gene: TRBD2; j_gene: TRBJ2-5; CDR3aa: CASSLVFSSGRGQETQYF
v_gene: TRBV6-1; d_gene: .; j_gene: TRBJ1-4; CDR3aa: CASIMLGGGKLFF
v_gene: TRBV18; d_gene: .; j_gene: TRBJ1-1; CDR3aa: CASSPSTGDLNTEAFF
v_gene: TRBV6-1; d_gene: .; j_gene: TRBJ1-3; CDR3aa: CASSSQPNSGNTIYF
v_gene: TRBV6-5; d_gene: .; j_gene: TRBJ1-5; CDR3aa: CASSYSGGSNQPQHF
v_gene: TRBV4-3; d_gene: .; j_gene: TRBJ2-1; CDR3aa: CASSQVGYNEQFF
v_gene: TRBV30; d_gene: TRBD2; j_gene: TRBJ2-3; CDR3aa: CAWDGRGSGESYTQYF
v_gene: TRBV10-2; d_gene: .; j_gene: TRBJ1-1; CDR3aa: CATKNAGNTEAFF
v_gene: TRBV30; d_gene: TRBD1; j_gene: TRBJ2-2; CDR3aa: CAWSTTGGTGELFF
v_gene: TRBV7-2; d_gene: .; j_gene: TRBJ1-1; CDR3aa: CASSLTPGHNTEAFF
v_gene: TRBV30; d_gene: .; j_gene: TRBJ2-7; CDR3aa: CAWSGSGDEQYF
v_gene: TRBV5-5; d_gene: .; j_gene: TRBJ1-3; CDR3aa: CASSLPGADTIYF
v_gene: TRBV27; d_gene: .; j_gene: TRBJ1-2; CDR3aa: CASSLSNTPGQGYTF
v_gene: TRBV27; d_gene: .; j_gene: TRBJ1-2; CDR3aa: CASSFQGQNYGYTF
v_gene: TRBV6-5; d_gene: .; j_gene: TRBJ2-7; CDR3aa: CASSRFTSSYEQYF
v_gene: TRBV11-2; d_gene: TRBD1; j_gene: TRBJ2-7; CDR3aa: CASSTGTGGYEQYF
v_gene: TRBV5-1; d_gene: TRBD1; j_gene: TRBJ1-2; CDR3aa: CASRDGQGFGGYTF
v_gene: TRBV5-1; d_gene: TRBD1; j_gene: TRBJ1-1; CDR3aa: CATTALDRGTEAFF
v_gene: TRBV7-9; d_gene: .; j_gene: TRBJ1-1; CDR3aa: CASKTQDKEAFF
v_gene: TRBV19; d_gene: .; j_gene: TRBJ1-5; CDR3aa: CASSSKANQPQHF
v_gene: TRBV6-5; d_gene: .; j_gene: TRBJ1-1; CDR3aa: CASSYRQVDTEAFF
v_gene: TRBV11-2; d_gene: TRBD1; j_gene: TRBJ2-5; CDR3aa: CASSLTGGASQETQYF
v_gene: TRBV7-9; d_gene: .; j_gene: TRBJ1-5; CDR3aa: CASSLSGNNQPQHF
v_gene: TRBV6-5; d_gene: TRBD1; j_gene: TRBJ2-5; CDR3aa: CASSYSPGQGQETQYF
v_gene: TRBV9; d_gene: TRBD2; j_gene: TRBJ2-7; CDR3aa: CASSDGDSSGRNYEQYF
v_gene: TRBV5-1; d_gene: TRBD1; j_gene: TRBJ2-1; CDR3aa: CASSPGGTDNEQFF
v_gene: TRBV27; d_gene: TRBD2; j_gene: TRBJ2-7; CDR3aa: CASMAGGAYEQYF
v_gene: TRBV27; d_gene: TRBD2; j_gene: TRBJ2-3; CDR3aa: CASSQGTSGGTDTQYF
v_gene: TRBV5-1; d_gene: TRBD1; j_gene: TRBJ2-2; CDR3aa: CASSLSQGADGELFF
v_gene: TRBV5-1; d_gene: TRBD1; j_gene: TRBJ2-7; CDR3aa: CASSLRTGQGHEQYF
v_gene: TRBV7-2; d_gene: TRBD2; j_gene: TRBJ2-7; CDR3aa: CASSLVSREIDEQYF
v_gene: TRBV6-1; d_gene: .; j_gene: TRBJ1-1; CDR3aa: CASRATGTPEAFF
v_gene: TRBV7-3; d_gene: TRBD2; j_gene: TRBJ2-7; CDR3aa: CASSSSPGLAGYEQYF
v_gene: TRBV7-2; d_gene: TRBD2; j_gene: TRBJ2-3; CDR3aa: CASRRTSGTTTDTQYF
v_gene: TRBV7-9; d_gene: .; j_gene: TRBJ1-2; CDR3aa: CASSYGGSDYGYTF
v_gene: TRBV5-1; d_gene: TRBD1; j_gene: TRBJ1-1; CDR3aa: CASSLGQGAMNTEAFF
v_gene: TRBV6-1; d_gene: .; j_gene: TRBJ1-3; CDR3aa: CASSRQVSGNTIYF
v_gene: TRBV30; d_gene: TRBD1; j_gene: TRBJ1-2; CDR3aa: CAGKQGAGGYTF
v_gene: TRBV21-1; d_gene: .; j_gene: TRBJ2-7; CDR3aa: CASSKAGQGDRDYEQYF
v_gene: TRBV30; d_gene: TRBD1; j_gene: TRBJ1-2; CDR3aa: CAWSYPTGGGLGYTF
v_gene: TRBV30; d_gene: TRBD2; j_gene: TRBJ2-2; CDR3aa: CAWTGTSGGATGELFF